Reported below is one TCR beta chain. Its specificity is not known. Germline CDR1 is SGHDT and CDR2 is YYEEEE. V lost 4 bases and J lost 0; bases outside the gene matches: 9. This CDR3 comprises 16 residues. The sample is drawn from a study of STAT3 mutations in large granular lymphocyte leukemia. Study outcomes and limitations: Every T-LGLL patient had at least one immunodominant TCRbeta clonotype. Treatment regimens differed across patients between samplings. After therapy, about 35% of the 18 patients switched clonotypes, all new clones STAT3 wild type.

Some 41,000 productive templates were obtained per sample on average. The protocol was immunoSEQ multiplex PCR, while the TCRdb copy is restricted to in-frame clones and leaves out a portion. Of 8,500 to 11,000 clones detected, around nine tenths appear once; the ten largest clones hold approximately 26%. The chain combines TRBV5-6 with TRBJ2-7, with 8 nucleotides matching TRBD1. The sequenced sample consisted of peripheral blood mononuclear cells. This receptor was taken from a man aged 60-69 years with T-cell large granular lymphocyte leukemia. Some clones in this sample may be carry-over from other donors' samples. The CDR3: CASSGTGIGSSYEQYF. The CDR3 bases are TGTGCCAGCAGCGGGACAGGCATCGGTAGCTCCTACGAGCAGTACTTC.